This TCR beta chain is drawn from a study of blood T cell repertoires in COVID-19. Study-level background: PBMCs, B-cell-depleted T cells, or T cells were the source of the cDNA or gDNA that made up the material.

The V and J ends lost 8 bases and 3 bases, in that order; junction bases with no gene match: 9. Germline V gene data show CDR1 as LNHDA and CDR2 as SQIVND (reference sequence). This CDR3 region has 14 residues. All enrollees were roughly 18 to 95 years old and from 25 or so US areas. The study recruited exposed participants who had met a COVID-19 case within 2 weeks before entry. As handled by the study authors: Reference gene primer amplification gave estimated nucleated cell counts. Assay: immunoSEQ multiplex PCR; the TCRdb copy retains only in-frame clones and omits some. V and J calls and clone size are as listed in that table; D and trimming were resolved from the DNA. The profile shows 220,000 or so clones, 75% to 90% of them singletons.

Sequencing input: PBMCs or T cells enriched from blood (not recorded which). V gene TRBV19 combines with J gene TRBJ2-7; 8 bases agree with TRBD1. This sequence originates from a man aged 45-65 years who had been exposed to COVID-19. This CDR3 is CASRTTGTGYEQYF. The CDR3, as DNA: TGTGCCAGTCGTACTACCGGGACAGGCTACGAGCAGTACTTC.